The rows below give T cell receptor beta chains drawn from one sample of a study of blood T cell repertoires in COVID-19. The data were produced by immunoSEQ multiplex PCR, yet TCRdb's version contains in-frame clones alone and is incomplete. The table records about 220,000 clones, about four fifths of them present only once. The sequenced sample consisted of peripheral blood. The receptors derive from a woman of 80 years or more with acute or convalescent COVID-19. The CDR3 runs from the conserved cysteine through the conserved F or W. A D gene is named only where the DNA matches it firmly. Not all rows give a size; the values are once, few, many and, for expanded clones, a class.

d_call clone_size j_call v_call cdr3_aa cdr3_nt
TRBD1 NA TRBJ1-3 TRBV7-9 CASSFGGTGASGNTIYF TGTGCCAGCAGCTTTGGTGGGACAGGGGCCTCTGGAAACACCATATATTTT
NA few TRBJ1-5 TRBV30 CAWNLGDTAPQHF TGTGCCTGGAACCTAGGGGACACCGCGCCCCAGCATTTT
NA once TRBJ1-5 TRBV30 CAWSVHREQPQHF TGTGCCTGGAGTGTACACAGGGAGCAGCCCCAGCATTTT
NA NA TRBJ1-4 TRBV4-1 CASSQGTGFEKLFF TGCGCCAGCAGCCAAGGTACAGGATTTGAAAAACTGTTTTTT
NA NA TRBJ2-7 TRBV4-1 CASSLEGQGPQYF TGCGCCAGCAGCCTCGAGGGGCAGGGGCCTCAGTACTTC
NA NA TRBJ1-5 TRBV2 CASMRDQPQHF TGTGCCAGCATGAGAGATCAGCCCCAGCATTTT
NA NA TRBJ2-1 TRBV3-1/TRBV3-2 CASSLYAGPKNNEQFF TGTGCCAGCAGCCTCTACGCGGGACCGAAAAACAATGAGCAGTTCTTC
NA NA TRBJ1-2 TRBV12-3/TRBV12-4 CASSFRGDGYTF TGTGCCAGCAGTTTTAGAGGAGATGGCTACACCTTC
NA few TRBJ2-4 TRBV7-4 CASSFNPEGAVKNIQYF TGTGCCAGCAGCTTCAACCCCGAGGGTGCTGTCAAAAACATTCAGTACTTC
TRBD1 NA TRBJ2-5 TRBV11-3 CASSIGQGETQYF TGTGCCAGCAGCATTGGACAGGGGGAGACCCAGTACTTC
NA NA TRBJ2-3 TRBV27 CASSLSPPSTDTQYF TGTGCCAGCAGTTTATCCCCTCCTAGCACAGATACGCAGTATTTT
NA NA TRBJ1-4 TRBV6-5 CASLPSQGNEKLFF TGTGCCAGCTTACCCTCCCAGGGAAATGAAAAACTGTTTTTT
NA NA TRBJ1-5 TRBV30 CAWSSVRGPYSNQPQHF TGTGCCTGGAGTTCCGTCAGGGGACCTTATAGCAATCAGCCCCAGCATTTT
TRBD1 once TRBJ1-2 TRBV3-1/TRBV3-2 CASSDRGRVGYTF TGTGCCAGCAGCGACAGGGGGCGCGTTGGCTACACCTTC
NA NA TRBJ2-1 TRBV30 CAWSVRGISYNEQFF TGTGCCTGGAGTGTAAGGGGAATTTCCTACAATGAGCAGTTCTTC
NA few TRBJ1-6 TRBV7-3 CASSLQGGNSPLHF TGTGCCAGCAGCTTACAGGGAGGTAATTCACCCCTCCACTTT
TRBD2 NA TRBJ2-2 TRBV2 CASKLADTNTGELFF TGTGCCAGCAAACTAGCGGATACGAACACCGGGGAGCTGTTTTTT
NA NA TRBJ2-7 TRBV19 CASSEDQSGGWQYF TGTGCCAGTAGCGAAGATCAGTCGGGGGGCTGGCAGTACTTC
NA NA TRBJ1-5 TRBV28 CATAQRQVGQPQHF TGTGCCACAGCCCAGCGGCAGGTCGGGCAGCCCCAGCATTTT
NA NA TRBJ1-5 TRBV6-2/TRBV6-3 CASSSFRQAVGPQHF TGTGCCAGCAGCTCCTTTCGACAGGCTGTCGGGCCCCAGCATTTT
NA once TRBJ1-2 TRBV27 CASRSFIGATGANYGYTF TGTGCCAGCAGGTCTTTTATTGGTGCAACAGGTGCGAACTATGGCTACACCTTC
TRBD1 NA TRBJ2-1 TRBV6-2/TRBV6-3 CASSDDRGISSSYNEQFF TGTGCCAGCAGTGATGACAGGGGGATTTCTAGCTCCTACAATGAGCAGTTCTTC
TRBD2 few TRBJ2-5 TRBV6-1 CASSESGTSRSGTQYF TGTGCCAGCAGTGAAAGTGGGACTAGCAGATCTGGGACCCAGTACTTC
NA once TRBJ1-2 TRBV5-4 CASSLGSLTNYGYTF TGTGCCAGCAGCTTGGGAAGCCTAACTAACTATGGCTACACCTTC
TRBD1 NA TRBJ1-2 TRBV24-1 CATWPGQGDSHYGYTF TGTGCCACCTGGCCGGGACAGGGGGATAGTCACTATGGCTACACCTTC
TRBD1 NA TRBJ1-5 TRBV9 CASGQGRSNQPQHF TGTGCCAGCGGACAGGGAAGGAGCAATCAGCCCCAGCATTTT